This T cell receptor beta chain is drawn from a study of Graves' ophthalmopathy and Graves' hyperthyroidism. Study-wide context: Before any treatment, peripheral blood was taken at the initial diagnosis.

The CDR3 is made up of 13 amino acids. V lost 0 bases to trimming and J lost 4 bases; unmatched junction nucleotides: 2. Germline CDR1 reads DFQATT; CDR2 reads SNEGSKA (reference sequence). As the template, RNA transcripts were used to amplify TCR beta CDR3 regions. First-round RT-PCR with HTBI primers preceded a second-round multiplex PCR. TCRdb passed the multiplex PCR reads through MiXCR, listing each CDR3 protein once. The sample consists of roughly 300,000 distinct CDR3 sequences, roughly a sixth of them appearing once. This clonotype was seen ten or more times. Diagnoses were established from clinical symptoms, serum thyroxine, TRAb, thyroid ultrasound and orbital computed tomography.

The clonotype was recovered from an adult man with Graves' ophthalmopathy. The chain carries TRBV20-1 and TRBJ1-2, with 7 bases identical to TRBD1. What was sequenced was peripheral blood. DNA of the CDR3: TGCAGTGCTAGAGAGGGGACAGCCTATGGCTACACCTTC. Residues: CSAREGTAYGYTF.